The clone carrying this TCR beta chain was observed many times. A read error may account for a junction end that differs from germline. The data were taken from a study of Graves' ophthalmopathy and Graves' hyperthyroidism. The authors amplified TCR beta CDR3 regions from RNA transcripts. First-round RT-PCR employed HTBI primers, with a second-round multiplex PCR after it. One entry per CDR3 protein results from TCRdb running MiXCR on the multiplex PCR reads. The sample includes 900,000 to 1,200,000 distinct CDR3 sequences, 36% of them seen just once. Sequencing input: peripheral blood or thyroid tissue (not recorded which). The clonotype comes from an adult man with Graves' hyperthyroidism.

The CDR3 loop is CASSDQGVQQTQYF. CDR3 bases: TGTGCCAGCAGTGATCAGGGGGTCCAACAGACCCAGTACTTC. The gene calls are TRBV2 and TRBJ2-5; 7 positions match TRBD1. Per germline, CDR1 SNHLY and CDR2 FYNNEI. The CDR3 length is 14 residues.